The source of this TCR beta chain is a study of CD8 T cells in Susac syndrome. A remark on this clonotype: The antigen is undetermined.

From germline, CDR1 is SGHDN and CDR2 FVKESK. The CDR3 loop spans 15 amino acids. Trimming took 1 base from V and 4 from J, leaving 14 bases between them. RNA was extracted with the RNeasy kit, and a quantity of about 0.45 to 1 ug was reverse transcribed using random hexamers. By means of immunoSEQ multiplex PCR, TCR beta CDR3 spanning 54 Vbeta and 13 Jbeta underwent amplification. TCRdb reprocessed the immunoSEQ multiplex PCR reads with MiXCR, giving one entry per CDR3 protein. The sample lists about 280,000 distinct CDR3 sequences; 85% were seen once. General study findings and limits: In its TCR sequencing and HLA analysis, the study acknowledged that the number of individuals was relatively small.

This chain joins TRBV14 and TRBJ2-7, with a possible D match to TRBD2 (5 bases). The clonotype comes from a human donor with multiple sclerosis. Sample: CD8+ T cells from PBMCs. CDR3 sequence: CASSQVSDWRYEQYF. CDR3 DNA sequence: TGTGCCAGCAGCCAAGTAAGCGACTGGAGGTACGAGCAGTACTTC.